This paragraph covers one T cell receptor beta chain sequence. Its antigen remains unknown. Produced via immunoSEQ multiplex PCR; TCRdb's table is partial and in-frame only. The sample holds under 200,000 clones; roughly nine tenths are singletons and the top ten take 3.5% to 4.5%. The length of the CDR3 is 18 residues. After removal of 1 base from V and 4 bases from J, the junction contained 13 bases not matched to a gene. Germline V gene sequence: CDR1 MGHRA, CDR2 YSYEKL. The sample belongs to a study of cytomegalovirus exposure and HLA in healthy donors. General study points: In vitro, three CMV-associated chains proved specific for CMV antigens. According to the study, approximately 150 TCR beta chains were cytomegalovirus-associated.

The specimen was PBMCs. This clonotype originated in a man between 18 and 35 years old in good health and CMV-seropositive. The chain has TRBV4-1 and TRBJ2-3; 8 bases fit TRBD2. The DNA for the CDR3 is TGCGCCAGCAGCCAAGTGAGCGGGAGAACAGTCGGTTCAGATACGCAGTATTTT. Protein: CASSQVSGRTVGSDTQYF.